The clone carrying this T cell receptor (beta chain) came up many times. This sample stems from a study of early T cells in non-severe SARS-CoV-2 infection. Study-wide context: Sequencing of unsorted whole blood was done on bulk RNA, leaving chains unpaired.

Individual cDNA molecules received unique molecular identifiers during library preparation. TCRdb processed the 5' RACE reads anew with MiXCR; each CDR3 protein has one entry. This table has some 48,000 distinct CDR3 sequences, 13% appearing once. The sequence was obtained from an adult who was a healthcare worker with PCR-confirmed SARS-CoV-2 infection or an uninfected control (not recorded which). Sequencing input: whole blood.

The CDR3 bases are TGTGCCAGCAGCTTACTGCAACAGGGGGCGCTGGGATACACCTTC. Amino acids: CASSLLQQGALGYTF. This chain uses TRBV13 with TRBJ1-2; TRBD1 matches at 9 bases. Unmatched junction bases numbered 12, after V lost 2 bases and J lost 11 bases. Looked up from germline, CDR1 is PRHDT and CDR2 is FYEKMQ (reference sequence). The CDR3 covers 15 residues.